The text below deals with one T cell receptor (beta chain). As yet, its antigen is unknown. This specimen comes from a study of lymphopenia after photon versus proton radiotherapy. The study's findings and limits: Relative stability marked proton patients; photon patients lost diversity and naive cells. After lymphocyte nadir, photon-treated repertoires showed oligoclonal expansion, especially CD8+ Temra.

Here immunoSEQ multiplex PCR was the method, and the copy in TCRdb shows in-frame clones only, minus some. The table lists about 70,000 clones, 85% to 95% of them singletons, with 2% to 2.5% in the top ten. This CDR3 spans 17 amino acids. After removal of 2 bases from V and 3 bases from J, the junction contained 7 bases not matched to a gene. Looked up from germline, CDR1 is LNHDA and CDR2 is SQIVND (reference sequence). The chain employs TRBV19 and TRBJ2-1, with 10 positions matching TRBD2. This clonotype was sampled from a woman aged 40 to 49 with cholangiocarcinoma. Sequences were derived from peripheral blood, sampled from a patient treated with photon-based radiotherapy. CDR3 sequence: CASSIIQTSGFYNEQFF. CDR3 in DNA: TGTGCCAGTAGTATAATTCAGACTAGCGGGTTCTACAATGAGCAGTTCTTC.